This T cell receptor beta chain was captured by sequencing in a study of blood T cell repertoires in COVID-19 (dated by TCRdb to the early 2020s). With regard to the full study: The collaborator samples originated in the United States, Italy and Spain and spanned the acute and convalescent phases of COVID-19. The material from the prospective study consisted of cDNA or gDNA derived from T cells, B-cell-depleted T cells, or PBMCs. The dataset comprised deeply sampled blood TCRbeta repertoires from subjects exposed to, actively infected with, or recovered from COVID-19. The repertoires were released in a freely available public database meant as a resource for research on the immune response to SARS-CoV-2. Samples were obtained from the ongoing ImmuneRACE study (first 160 participants) and from about 1,300 subjects provided by 6 global collaborators. The sample metadata nearly always contained a de-identified subject ID, COVID-19 status, age in years and sex. HLA class I and class II types, where available, came from metadata supplied by the sample provider rather than from assay-based typing. Summary of the overall study and its limitations: The amount of clinical and demographic metadata varied by source and participant and was provided uncurated.

Whole blood was collected in K2EDTA tubes by collaborating institutions according to the institutions' own protocols. For TCRbeta analysis, collaborator samples were shipped as frozen whole blood, as isolated PBMCs, or as DNA extracted from either sample type. The junction carries 11 bases between V and J, which are trimmed by 3 bases and 5 bases respectively. According to the germline V gene (reference sequence), CDR1 reads LNHDA and CDR2 reads SQIVND. The CDR3 runs 14 amino acids, cysteine and phenylalanine included. Of all the DNA, just the CDR3 is kept, 42 bases in frame from base 1. TCRbeta CDR3 regions were amplified from genomic DNA by means of the immunoSEQ Assay, a bias-controlled multiplex PCR. Turning to the authors' computational methods: The number of nucleated cells in each sample was estimated by amplification of reference gene primers within the assay. To quantify the absolute abundance of each unique TCRbeta CDR3 rearrangement, sequence reads were collapsed and filtered. For each sample, productive Simpson clonality was calculated as the square root of Simpson's diversity index over productive rearrangements. As stored in TCRdb, this immuneACCESS dataset retains in-frame rearrangements with V and J assigned. A fraction of the clones does not appear; measured against another copy, unresolved V genes explain less than half of the discrepancy, and the remainder lacks a known reason. V and J calls and clone size are as listed in that table; D and trimming were resolved from the DNA. The sample table holds more than 85,000 clones, of which roughly nine tenths were seen once. Of the sample, 0.85% to 1% is held by the ten largest clones.

Notes on this clone: The specificity of this receptor is unknown. Base qualities are not provided; no much larger clone lies one nucleotide away.

This receptor chain uses TRBV19 and TRBJ1-5; no D gene call is confident. This sequence was found in a man in his sixties with acute or convalescent COVID-19. The sample comprised peripheral blood. The CDR3 has the sequence CASSIQSSDQPQHF. The bases read TGTGCCAGTAGTATTCAATCCAGCGATCAGCCCCAGCATTTT. Supplemented by the reference TRBV19 and TRBJ1-5 proteins around the CDR3, the complete variable domain is DGGITQSPKYLFRKEGQNVTLSCEQNLNHDAMYWYRQDPGQGLRLIYYSQIVNDFQKGDIAEGYSVSREKKESFPLTVTSAQKNPTAFYLCASSIQSSDQPQHFGDGTRLSIL.